This is a list of T cell receptor beta chains from one sample in a study of OX40 agonist ivuxolimab in advanced cancers. Some clones are missing from TCRdb's copy, which holds only in-frame ones; the method was immunoSEQ multiplex PCR. The table lists 60,000 to 75,000 clones, about 90% of them singletons. This specimen was CD4+ or CD8+ T cells sorted from blood, taken in a trial of the OX40 agonist ivuxolimab. These receptors all come from an adult with an advanced solid tumor such as melanoma, head and neck, liver or kidney cancer. CDR3s include the opening cysteine and the closing phenylalanine or tryptophan. Fields, in order: J gene, D gene, clone size, V gene, CDR3 length, CDR3 protein, CDR3 DNA. The D gene is left open where the match is weak. A clone size is listed for some rows: how often the clone was seen (once, few, many), or a class if it is expanded.

j_gene: TRBJ2-5
d_gene: NA
abundance: NA
v_gene: TRBV12-5
len: 15
CDR3aa: CASGLGDQAKETQYF
CDR3nt: TGTGCTAGTGGTTTAGGGGACCAGGCGAAAGAGACCCAGTACTTC

j_gene: TRBJ2-7
d_gene: NA
abundance: NA
v_gene: TRBV15
len: 15
CDR3aa: CATSRSGQSYYEQYF
CDR3nt: TGTGCCACCAGCAGATCTGGACAGTCTTACTACGAGCAGTACTTC

j_gene: TRBJ2-3
d_gene: NA
abundance: once
v_gene: TRBV29-1
len: 13
CDR3aa: CSGILVRTDTQYF
CDR3nt: TGCAGCGGTATACTCGTCCGCACAGATACGCAGTATTTT

j_gene: TRBJ2-7
d_gene: NA
abundance: NA
v_gene: TRBV28
len: 11
CDR3aa: CASSPGYEQYF
CDR3nt: TGTGCCAGCAGCCCGGGGTACGAGCAGTACTTC

j_gene: TRBJ2-7
d_gene: NA
abundance: NA
v_gene: TRBV28
len: 12
CDR3aa: CASSNPDIKQYF
CDR3nt: TGTGCCAGCAGTAACCCGGACATCAAGCAGTACTTC

j_gene: TRBJ1-5
d_gene: NA
abundance: NA
v_gene: TRBV19
len: 15
CDR3aa: CASSLGGASNQPQHF
CDR3nt: TGTGCCAGTAGTCTGGGGGGGGCCAGCAATCAGCCCCAGCATTTT

j_gene: TRBJ2-7
d_gene: NA
abundance: NA
v_gene: TRBV10-2
len: 11
CDR3aa: CASSVAGEQYF
CDR3nt: TGCGCCAGCAGTGTGGCGGGGGAGCAGTACTTC

j_gene: TRBJ2-7
d_gene: TRBD1
abundance: NA
v_gene: TRBV19
len: 16
CDR3aa: CASSSPWTGASYEQYF
CDR3nt: TGTGCCAGTAGTTCCCCCTGGACAGGGGCGTCCTACGAGCAGTACTTC

j_gene: TRBJ1-5
d_gene: NA
abundance: NA
v_gene: TRBV28
len: 14
CDR3aa: CASRPQGNNQPQHF
CDR3nt: TGTGCCAGCAGGCCCCAGGGGAACAATCAGCCCCAGCATTTT

j_gene: TRBJ2-1
d_gene: NA
abundance: NA
v_gene: TRBV5-6
len: 13
CDR3aa: CASSESTYNEQFF
CDR3nt: TGTGCCAGCAGCGAAAGTACCTACAATGAGCAGTTCTTC

j_gene: TRBJ2-3
d_gene: TRBD2
abundance: NA
v_gene: TRBV4-3
len: 17
CDR3aa: CASSQDLAGGSTDTQYF
CDR3nt: TGCGCCAGCAGCCAAGACCTAGCGGGAGGTAGCACAGATACGCAGTATTTT

j_gene: TRBJ2-7
d_gene: NA
abundance: NA
v_gene: TRBV9
len: 15
CDR3aa: CARRGRRDSSHEQYF
CDR3nt: TGTGCCAGGCGGGGGCGCCGGGACAGTTCCCACGAGCAGTACTTC

j_gene: TRBJ1-2
d_gene: NA
abundance: once
v_gene: TRBV21-1
len: 14
CDR3aa: CASSPRQGTVGYTF
CDR3nt: TGTGCCAGCAGCCCCCGACAGGGGACGGTGGGCTACACCTTC

j_gene: TRBJ1-1
d_gene: NA
abundance: NA
v_gene: TRBV5-1
len: 14
CDR3aa: CASSLVGVNTEAFF
CDR3nt: TGCGCCAGCAGCTTGGTGGGAGTCAACACTGAAGCTTTCTTT

j_gene: TRBJ1-2
d_gene: TRBD1
abundance: once
v_gene: TRBV7-2
len: 13
CDR3aa: CASRPEGAAGYTF
CDR3nt: TGTGCCAGCCGCCCGGAGGGGGCAGCTGGCTACACCTTC

j_gene: TRBJ2-7
d_gene: NA
abundance: once
v_gene: TRBV9
len: 12
CDR3aa: CASSPQSYEQYF
CDR3nt: TGTGCCAGCAGCCCCCAGTCCTACGAGCAGTACTTC

j_gene: TRBJ1-5
d_gene: NA
abundance: NA
v_gene: TRBV2
len: 16
CDR3aa: CASSYSRDGSNQPQHF
CDR3nt: TGTGCCAGCAGTTACTCGAGGGACGGTAGCAATCAGCCCCAGCATTTT

j_gene: TRBJ2-1
d_gene: NA
abundance: NA
v_gene: TRBV5-4
len: 14
CDR3aa: CASSLGQEINEQFF
CDR3nt: TGTGCCAGCAGCTTGGGCCAGGAGATCAATGAGCAGTTCTTC

j_gene: TRBJ2-3
d_gene: TRBD2
abundance: once
v_gene: TRBV28
len: 17
CDR3aa: CASSQRTSGTSTDTQYF
CDR3nt: TGTGCCAGCAGTCAACGGACTAGCGGGACTAGCACAGATACGCAGTATTTT

j_gene: TRBJ2-6
d_gene: TRBD1
abundance: NA
v_gene: TRBV5-4
len: 18
CDR3aa: CASNPWGQGYSGANVLTF
CDR3nt: TGTGCCAGCAACCCCTGGGGACAGGGGTACTCTGGGGCCAACGTCCTGACTTTC

j_gene: TRBJ2-2
d_gene: NA
abundance: NA
v_gene: TRBV4-1
len: 14
CDR3aa: CASSYGLLAGELFF
CDR3nt: TGCGCCAGCAGCTATGGCCTGCTTGCCGGGGAGCTGTTTTTT

j_gene: TRBJ1-1
d_gene: TRBD1
abundance: NA
v_gene: TRBV19
len: 12
CDR3aa: CATRQGSTEAFF
CDR3nt: TGTGCCACCAGACAGGGGTCGACTGAAGCTTTCTTT

j_gene: TRBJ2-3
d_gene: NA
abundance: NA
v_gene: TRBV5-1
len: 15
CDR3aa: CASSLAEGDADTQYF
CDR3nt: TGCGCCAGCAGCTTGGCTGAGGGGGACGCAGATACGCAGTATTTT

j_gene: TRBJ2-1
d_gene: NA
abundance: NA
v_gene: TRBV10-3
len: 15
CDR3aa: CAISHGSLEYNEQFF
CDR3nt: TGTGCCATCAGTCACGGATCTTTAGAGTACAATGAGCAGTTCTTC

j_gene: TRBJ1-5
d_gene: NA
abundance: NA
v_gene: TRBV5-6
len: 15
CDR3aa: CASSFGTAGGLPQHF
CDR3nt: TGTGCCAGCAGCTTCGGGACGGCCGGCGGGCTGCCCCAGCATTTT

j_gene: TRBJ2-1
d_gene: TRBD2
abundance: once
v_gene: TRBV4-3
len: 16
CDR3aa: CASSPSSGRAGDEQFF
CDR3nt: TGCGCCAGCAGCCCATCTAGCGGGAGGGCCGGCGATGAGCAGTTCTTC

j_gene: TRBJ2-7
d_gene: TRBD1
abundance: NA
v_gene: TRBV28
len: 15
CDR3aa: CASSSQGRRGIEQYF
CDR3nt: TGTGCCAGCAGTTCTCAGGGACGCAGGGGGATCGAGCAGTACTTC

j_gene: TRBJ2-7
d_gene: NA
abundance: NA
v_gene: TRBV19
len: 14
CDR3aa: CASSIDGSSYEQYF
CDR3nt: TGTGCCAGTAGTATTGACGGGAGCTCCTACGAGCAGTACTTC

j_gene: TRBJ2-2
d_gene: NA
abundance: NA
v_gene: TRBV19
len: 15
CDR3aa: CASASRSQDTGELFF
CDR3nt: TGTGCCAGTGCCAGTAGGTCGCAGGACACCGGGGAGCTGTTTTTT

j_gene: TRBJ2-5
d_gene: TRBD2
abundance: NA
v_gene: TRBV28
len: 19
CDR3aa: CASSFPSGLAGEWMETQYF
CDR3nt: TGTGCCAGCAGTTTCCCCTCCGGACTAGCGGGAGAGTGGATGGAGACCCAGTACTTC

j_gene: TRBJ2-2
d_gene: NA
abundance: NA
v_gene: TRBV7-9
len: 12
CDR3aa: CASSFAVGELFF
CDR3nt: TGTGCCAGCAGCTTCGCGGTCGGGGAGCTGTTTTTT

j_gene: TRBJ1-2
d_gene: NA
abundance: NA
v_gene: TRBV11-2
len: 12
CDR3aa: CASSLPGDGYTF
CDR3nt: TGTGCCAGCAGCTTACCTGGGGATGGCTACACCTTC

j_gene: TRBJ2-7
d_gene: TRBD1
abundance: NA
v_gene: TRBV19
len: 14
CDR3aa: CASSWDRGAYEQYF
CDR3nt: TGTGCCAGTAGTTGGGACAGGGGGGCCTACGAGCAGTACTTC

j_gene: TRBJ2-1
d_gene: NA
abundance: few
v_gene: TRBV6-4
len: 14
CDR3aa: CASSDSRAGNEQFF
CDR3nt: TGTGCCAGCAGTGACTCGAGGGCAGGGAATGAGCAGTTCTTC

j_gene: TRBJ2-5
d_gene: TRBD1
abundance: NA
v_gene: TRBV28
len: 13
CDR3aa: CASSQGVQVTQYF
CDR3nt: TGTGCCAGCAGCCAGGGGGTTCAGGTGACCCAGTACTTC

j_gene: TRBJ1-4
d_gene: NA
abundance: once
v_gene: TRBV4-1
len: 15
CDR3aa: CASSPARDPNEKLFF
CDR3nt: TGCGCCAGCAGTCCCGCCAGGGATCCTAATGAAAAACTGTTTTTT

j_gene: TRBJ2-3
d_gene: TRBD1
abundance: NA
v_gene: TRBV27
len: 14
CDR3aa: CASSPGQNTDTQYF
CDR3nt: TGTGCCAGCAGTCCGGGACAGAACACAGATACGCAGTATTTT

j_gene: TRBJ1-1
d_gene: NA
abundance: NA
v_gene: TRBV19
len: 14
CDR3aa: CASSPRKYDTEAFF
CDR3nt: TGTGCCAGTAGTCCGCGAAAATACGACACTGAAGCTTTCTTT

j_gene: TRBJ2-4
d_gene: NA
abundance: NA
v_gene: TRBV21-1
len: 14
CDR3aa: CASGPRDNKNIQYF
CDR3nt: TGTGCCAGCGGACCCCGGGACAACAAAAACATTCAGTACTTC

j_gene: TRBJ2-1
d_gene: TRBD2
abundance: few
v_gene: TRBV19
len: 15
CDR3aa: CASSLRLAGQFEQFF
CDR3nt: TGTGCCAGTAGTCTAAGACTAGCGGGCCAATTTGAGCAGTTCTTC

j_gene: TRBJ2-4
d_gene: NA
abundance: NA
v_gene: TRBV9
len: 15
CDR3aa: CASSVGGGGSGIQYF
CDR3nt: TGTGCCAGCAGCGTAGGAGGGGGCGGGAGTGGCATTCAGTACTTC

j_gene: TRBJ1-1
d_gene: NA
abundance: once
v_gene: TRBV27
len: 16
CDR3aa: CASSLLTDVRNTEAFF
CDR3nt: TGTGCCAGCAGTTTATTGACGGATGTCAGGAACACTGAAGCTTTCTTT

j_gene: TRBJ2-2
d_gene: NA
abundance: NA
v_gene: TRBV28
len: 17
CDR3aa: CASSPTPSDTNTGELFF
CDR3nt: TGTGCCAGCAGTCCGACCCCTAGCGATACGAACACCGGGGAGCTGTTTTTT

j_gene: TRBJ2-4
d_gene: NA
abundance: NA
v_gene: TRBV28
len: 13
CDR3aa: CASSLFQGDIQYF
CDR3nt: TGTGCCAGCAGCCTATTCCAGGGCGACATTCAGTACTTC

j_gene: TRBJ2-2
d_gene: NA
abundance: NA
v_gene: TRBV4-1
len: 16
CDR3aa: CASSIGPGENTGELFF
CDR3nt: TGCGCCAGCAGTATAGGCCCGGGAGAGAACACCGGGGAGCTGTTTTTT

j_gene: TRBJ2-1
d_gene: NA
abundance: NA
v_gene: TRBV28
len: 16
CDR3aa: CASSFRVGESGYEQFF
CDR3nt: TGTGCCAGCAGTTTTCGGGTCGGGGAGTCGGGGTATGAGCAGTTCTTC

j_gene: TRBJ1-3
d_gene: TRBD1
abundance: NA
v_gene: TRBV27
len: 17
CDR3aa: CASSSRTGERTGNTIYF
CDR3nt: TGTGCCAGCAGTTCTCGGACAGGGGAGAGGACTGGAAACACCATATATTTT

j_gene: TRBJ2-2
d_gene: NA
abundance: NA
v_gene: TRBV4-3
len: 15
CDR3aa: CASSQVQPNTGELFF
CDR3nt: TGCGCCAGCAGCCAAGTCCAACCGAACACCGGGGAGCTGTTTTTT

j_gene: TRBJ2-3
d_gene: NA
abundance: NA
v_gene: TRBV21-1
len: 20
CDR3aa: CASSALPRTSGRLGTDTQYF
CDR3nt: TGTGCCAGCAGCGCCCTCCCTCGGACTAGCGGGAGGTTGGGCACAGATACGCAGTATTTT

j_gene: TRBJ1-1
d_gene: NA
abundance: NA
v_gene: TRBV7-8
len: 14
CDR3aa: CASSLDYSRSEAFF
CDR3nt: TGTGCCAGCAGCTTAGATTATTCTAGGAGTGAAGCTTTCTTT

j_gene: TRBJ2-1
d_gene: NA
abundance: NA
v_gene: TRBV10-2
len: 11
CDR3aa: CASSDYNEQFF
CDR3nt: TGCGCCAGCAGTGACTACAATGAGCAGTTCTTC

j_gene: TRBJ2-2
d_gene: TRBD2
abundance: NA
v_gene: TRBV13
len: 17
CDR3aa: CASSLGLAGYDTGELFF
CDR3nt: TGTGCCAGCAGCTTAGGTCTAGCGGGATACGACACCGGGGAGCTGTTTTTT

j_gene: TRBJ2-1
d_gene: TRBD1
abundance: NA
v_gene: TRBV7-9
len: 15
CDR3aa: CASSPDRSIYNEQFF
CDR3nt: TGTGCCAGCAGCCCGGACAGGAGCATATACAATGAGCAGTTCTTC